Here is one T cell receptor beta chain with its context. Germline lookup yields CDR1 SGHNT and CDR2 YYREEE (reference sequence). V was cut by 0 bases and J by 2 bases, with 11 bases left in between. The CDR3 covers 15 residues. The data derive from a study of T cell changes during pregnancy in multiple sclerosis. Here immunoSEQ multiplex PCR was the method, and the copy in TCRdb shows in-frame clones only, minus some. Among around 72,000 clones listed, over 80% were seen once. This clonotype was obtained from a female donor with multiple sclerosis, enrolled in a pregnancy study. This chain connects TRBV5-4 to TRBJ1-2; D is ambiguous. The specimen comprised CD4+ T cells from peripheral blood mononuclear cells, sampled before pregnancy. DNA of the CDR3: TGTGCCAGCAGCTTGGGCCGTACGAGCAACTATGGCTACACCTTC. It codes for CASSLGRTSNYGYTF.